Below, 21 T cell receptor beta chains from the same sample are listed, as sequenced in a study of blood T cells in healthy people across ages. Next came a second PCR, run for about 6 to 11 cycles, which used a sample-barcoded 5' primer along with a J-beta primer mix. Using its own MiXCR run on the 5' RACE reads, TCRdb lists one record per CDR3 protein. This table has 1.5 million to 2 million distinct CDR3 sequences, about 39% appearing once. The sequenced material came from blood. The receptors originated from a human donor in good health.

This clonotype was counted between two and nine times. The J gene is TRBJ2-1, the V gene TRBV28; D unclear. Germline assignment: CDR1 MDHEN and CDR2 SYDVKM. The ends were cut back, 6 bases at V and 8 bases at J, with 20 bases in the middle. The CDR3 is 15 amino acids. The CDR3 sequence is CASRAISPVSHEQFF. CDR3 DNA sequence: TGTGCCAGCAGGGCCATTTCCCCCGTAAGCCATGAGCAGTTCTTC.

This clonotype was counted a few times. CDR3 sequence: CASNDRVVHGTGELFF. CDR3 in DNA: TGCGCCAGCAACGACAGGGTAGTGCATGGCACCGGGGAGCTGTTTTTT. J is TRBJ2-2 and V is TRBV5-1; 7 nucleotides line up with TRBD1. J lost 4 bases, V lost 6 bases, and 12 bases had no gene match. Germline-derived CDR1 and CDR2 are SGHRS and YFSETQ. The CDR3 is made up of 16 amino acids.

The chain combines TRBV20-1 with TRBJ2-7, with a possible D match to TRBD1 (6 bases). This CDR3 has 16 amino acids. Germline V gene sequence: CDR1 DFQATT, CDR2 SNEGSKA (reference sequence). V was clipped by 3 bases and J by 2 bases, with 20 bases between them. CDR3 sequence: CSASDLQGFGPYEQYF. The DNA for the CDR3 is TGCAGTGCTAGTGACTTACAGGGCTTCGGTCCCTACGAGCAGTACTTC.

This clonotype came up a few times. The chain carries TRBV6-5 and TRBJ2-1, with 8 nucleotides matching TRBD2. The J call could be wrong; TRBJ2-7 is a better fit for the DNA end. CDR3 length: 15 residues. Per the germline V gene, CDR1 is MNHEY and CDR2 is SVGAGI. The CDR3 here is CASSYSVAGYEEQYF. CDR3 in DNA: TGTGCCAGCAGTTACTCGGTAGCGGGGTACGAGGAGCAGTACTTC.

In this sample, this clonotype turned up a few times. The V and J genes are TRBV7-8 and TRBJ2-5; 10 nucleotides match TRBD1. The DNA matches TRBJ2-7 better at its end, which makes the J call doubtful. The CDR3 runs to 14 residues. Germline CDR1 SGHVS, CDR2 FQNEAQ. CDR3 protein: CASSIRDRGYEQYF. In DNA form, the CDR3 reads TGTGCCAGCAGCATCCGGGACAGGGGTTACGAGCAGTACTTC.

The table lists this clonotype with a few counts. V gene TRBV5-1 combines with J gene TRBJ2-1; 7 nucleotides agree with TRBD1. Trimming at V came to 4 bases and at J to 4 bases, leaving 8 bases not matched to a gene. This CDR3 is built from 15 residues. Germline values: CDR1 SGHRS, CDR2 YFSETQ. CDR3 in DNA: TGCGCCAGCAGCCAAACAGGGACAGATTACAATGAGCAGTTCTTC. It specifies CASSQTGTDYNEQFF.

The genes are TRBV5-5 and TRBJ1-2, with 9 bases aligning to TRBD1. The CDR3 totals 15 residues. Germline assignment: CDR1 SGHKS and CDR2 YYEKEE (reference sequence). J was trimmed by 5 bases and V by 7 bases; bases with no gene match: 12. The CDR3 DNA follows: TGTGCCAGCGGCATCCGGGACAGGGTAGCATATGGCTACACCTTC. Protein product: CASGIRDRVAYGYTF.

DNA of the CDR3: TGTGCCAGCAGTACCCCCTCCCAGCGGGGGTACAATGAGCAGTTCTTC. Translating gives CASSTPSQRGYNEQFF. The V call is TRBV6-2 or TRBV6-3, the J call TRBJ2-1; TRBD2 agrees at 8 bases. Germline CDR1 MNHEY, CDR2 SVGEGT. This CDR3 is built from 16 residues. The V and J ends lost 5 bases and 4 bases, in that order; junction bases with no gene match: 10.

The chain links TRBV7-9 to TRBJ1-2; D may be TRBD1 (6 bases). Germline CDR1 is SEHNR and CDR2 is FQNEAQ (reference sequence). The CDR3 is made up of 15 amino acids. The V gene lost 7 bases and the J gene lost 3 bases, with 18 bases spanning the gap. Written as DNA, the CDR3 is TGTGCCAGCAACATCGGGGGGCTCCCGCACTATGGCTACACCTTC. Amino acid sequence: CASNIGGLPHYGYTF. Full variable domain (rest looked up from reference TRBV7-9 and TRBJ1-2): DTGVSQNPRHKITKRGQNVTFRCDPISEHNRLYWYRQTLGQGPEFLTYFQNEAQLEKSRLLSDRFSAERPKGSFSTLEIQRTEQGDSAMYLCASNIGGLPHYGYTFGSGTRLTVV.

This clonotype was seen only a few times. The chain employs TRBV20-1 and TRBJ1-5, with TRBD1 matching over 8 bases. CDR1 is DFQATT and CDR2 is SNEGSKA in the germline V gene (reference sequence). Unmatched junction bases numbered 8, after V lost 2 bases and J lost 2 bases. The CDR3 sequence is 16 residues long. The CDR3 is CSARQGALFGNQPQHF. CDR3 bases: TGCAGTGCTAGACAGGGGGCTCTGTTTGGCAATCAGCCCCAGCATTTT.

The J gene is TRBJ2-4, the V gene TRBV7-9; D perhaps matches TRBD1 (6 bases). Matching the DNA end better, TRBJ2-7 makes the J call doubtful. CDR1 and CDR2 (germline): SEHNR, FQNEAQ (reference sequence). This CDR3 contains 14 residues. Here the CDR3 reads CASSYSQGYYEQYF. The CDR3 coding sequence is TGTGCCAGCAGCTATAGCCAGGGGTACTACGAGCAGTACTTC.

The genes are TRBV20-1 and TRBJ2-6, with D unclear. Germline V gene lookup returns CDR1 DFQATT and CDR2 SNEGSKA (reference sequence). The CDR3 spans 15 residues. V was shortened by 3 bases and J by 0 bases, with 9 bases between the two germline ends. The CDR3 sequence: CSASRRNSGANVLTF. DNA for the CDR3: TGCAGTGCTAGCCGTCGGAACTCTGGGGCCAACGTCCTGACTTTC.

The table lists this clonotype with a few counts. V usage is TRBV7-3 and J usage is TRBJ2-1; possible D gene TRBD1, 6 bases. CDR3 length: 17 amino acids. Germline V gene lookup returns CDR1 SGHTA and CDR2 FQGTGA. V lost 0 bases to trimming and J lost 0 bases, with 12 bases between them. The CDR3 bases are TGTGCCAGCAGCTTAACTGCGCAGGGGTACTCCTACAATGAGCAGTTCTTC. Its protein is CASSLTAQGYSYNEQFF.

The V call is TRBV7-2, the J call TRBJ1-2; weak D call: TRBD1 (5 bases). CDR3 length equals 14 residues. Deletions cut 4 bases from V and 8 bases from J, with 17 bases between. Germline CDR1 reads SGHTA; CDR2 reads FQGNSA. As DNA, the CDR3 is TGTGCCAGCAGCTCTACAGTAGGGGCTGCCGGCTACACCTTC. It yields the protein CASSSTVGAAGYTF.

V usage is TRBV6-2 or TRBV6-3 and J usage is TRBJ1-2; TRBD1 is a possible D gene (6 bases). The germline CDR1 and CDR2 sequences are MNHEY and SVGEGT. CDR3 length: 14 residues. Deletions cut 5 bases from V and 3 bases from J, with 13 bases between. The CDR3 DNA reads as TGTGCCAGCAGTGAGAGGGACACGCACTATGGCTACACCTTC. Encoded protein: CASSERDTHYGYTF.

This clonotype was counted between two and nine times. The genes are TRBV7-2 and TRBJ2-1; D might be TRBD2 (5 bases). The CDR3 has 15 residues. Germline assignment: CDR1 SGHTA and CDR2 FQGNSA. V shed 1 base and J shed 9 bases, with 16 bases lying between them. CDR3 residues: CASSLGRNSGSEQFF. The CDR3 DNA reads TGTGCCAGCAGCTTAGGGAGAAATAGTGGGAGTGAGCAGTTCTTC.

Worth noting for this clonotype: A read error may produce the germline difference seen at one junction end. The J gene is TRBJ2-7, the V gene TRBV7-2; D possibly matches TRBD1 or TRBD2 (5 bases each). CDR3 length equals 17 residues. The germline CDR1 and CDR2 sequences are SGHTA and FQGNSA. The CDR3 spells CASSLEGRTPIVYEQYF. The CDR3 DNA reads TGTGCCAGCAGTTTAGAGGGGCGGACTCCGATCGTCTACGAGCAGTACTTC. The variable domain in full, completed from reference TRBV7-2 and TRBJ2-7, reads GAGVSQSPSNKVTEKGKDVELRCDPISGHTALYWYRQSLGQGLEFLIYFQGNSAPDKSGLPSDRFSAERTGGSVSTLTIQRTQQEDSAVYLCASSLEGRTPIVYEQYFGPGTRLTVT.

This clonotype was observed a handful of times. The J gene is TRBJ1-1, the V gene TRBV21-1; TRBD1 is the table's D call, not checked against the DNA. TRBV21-1 is tagged as a pseudogene. The CDR3 consists of 14 residues. CDR3 sequence (DNA): TGTGCCAGCAGCAATATTAAGGAGACAGAAGAAGCTTTCTTT. Its translation: CASSNIKETEEAFF.

This chain uses TRBV2 with TRBJ2-1; 10 nucleotides agree with TRBD2. J was trimmed by 8 bases and V by 8 bases; bases with no gene match: 12. This CDR3 comprises 15 residues. Germline-derived CDR1 and CDR2 are SNHLY and FYNNEI. CDR3 in DNA: TGTGCCAGCGGATTCAGCGGGGGGGCCGGTGATGAGCAGTTCTTC. This translates into CASGFSGGAGDEQFF.

This clonotype was detected a few times. The chain combines TRBV5-6 with TRBJ1-5; possible D gene TRBD1, 5 bases. The CDR3 runs to 14 residues. Germline V gene sequence: CDR1 SGHDT, CDR2 YYEEEE. Trimming removed 4 bases from V and 3 bases from J, with 11 bases in between. The DNA for the CDR3 is TGTGCCAGCAGCGTTCAGGGTAACAATCAGCCCCAGCATTTT. Its protein product is CASSVQGNNQPQHF. Using reference TRBV5-6 and TRBJ1-5 for the parts outside the CDR3, the full variable domain is DAGVTQSPTHLIKTRGQQVTLRCSPKSGHDTVSWYQQALGQGPQFIFQYYEEEERQRGNFPDRFSGHQFPNYSSELNVNALLLGDSALYLCASSVQGNNQPQHFGDGTRLSIL.

The chain carries TRBV7-9 and TRBJ2-5, with unresolved D. Germline V gene lookup returns CDR1 SEHNR and CDR2 FQNEAQ (reference sequence). V lost 8 bases, J lost 5 bases, and 15 bases lay in between. The CDR3 spans 13 residues. The DNA for the CDR3 is TGTGCCAGCCTAGGCTTGGGTATGGAGACCCAGTACTTC. Its translation is CASLGLGMETQYF.